This TCR beta chain was sequenced in a study of early T cells in non-severe SARS-CoV-2 infection. Study context: The sequenced material was bulk RNA from unsorted whole blood, and its chains were unpaired.

This clonotype showed up just a few times. Antigen specificity is unknown. Looked up from germline, CDR1 is KGHSH and CDR2 is LQKENI. Trimming stripped 1 base from V and 1 base from J, with 4 bases between. The CDR3 has 13 amino acids. cDNA molecules, individually, were tagged with unique molecular identifiers. TCRdb independently ran MiXCR on the 5' RACE reads; one entry per CDR3 protein. The sample includes about 64,000 distinct CDR3 sequences, 10% to 15% of them seen just once. Whole-study findings and limits: Matching against VDJdb likely underestimated virus-specific expansions, favoring anti-spike CD8.

The genes are TRBV18 and TRBJ1-1, with unresolved D. The source material was whole blood, sampled at baseline. This clonotype originated in an adult who was a healthcare worker with PCR-confirmed SARS-CoV-2 infection or an uninfected control (not recorded which). Written as DNA, the CDR3 is TGTGCCAGCTCACCACACGAGAACACTGAAGCTTTCTTT. Its translation is CASSPHENTEAFF.